What follows describes a single TCR beta chain. What it recognizes is unknown. The sample is drawn from a study of CD8 T cells in ankylosing spondylitis. Study results and limitations: A TCR beta motif of seven or eight highly homologous variants appeared characteristic of ankylosing spondylitis blood.

TCRdb passed the 5' RACE reads through MiXCR, listing each CDR3 protein once. Of a few hundred thousand distinct CDR3 sequences in the sample, 18% were seen once. The CDR3 consists of 14 residues. Germline CDR1 reads SQVTM; CDR2 reads ANQGSEA. The ends lost 2 bases at V and 5 bases at J; junction bases unmatched: 7. The source of this sequence is a male donor with ankylosing spondylitis or in good health (not recorded which). The sequenced sample consisted of blood, either unsorted or a sorted T cell fraction (not recorded which). The rearrangement links TRBV29-1 to TRBJ2-5, with 8 positions matching TRBD1. The chain's CDR3 is CSVEPGQGYETQYF. CDR3 bases: TGCAGCGTTGAACCCGGACAGGGTTACGAGACCCAGTACTTC.